These 20 T cell receptor beta chains share one sample of origin, sequenced in a study of naive and memory T cell subsets. An equimolar mix of two oligonucleotides served as the beta constant-region primer for TRBC1 and TRBC2. MiXCR, run by TCRdb on the UMI-ligation and nested PCR reads, gives a single entry per CDR3 protein. Among approximately 85,000 distinct CDR3 sequences listed, 7% to 7.5% were seen once. Sequencing was performed on central memory CD4+ T cells from blood. These receptor sequences come from a human donor in good health.

This clonotype showed up many times. J is TRBJ2-2 and V is TRBV7-2; D unresolved. The germline CDR1 and CDR2 sequences are SGHTA and FQGNSA. This CDR3 has 15 residues. The ends were cut back, 5 bases at V and 4 bases at J, with 14 bases in the middle. CDR3 sequence: CASSPLQSFTGELFF. CDR3 bases: TGTGCCAGCAGCCCCCTACAGTCGTTCACCGGGGAGCTGTTTTTT.

This clonotype was counted only a few times. The chain couples TRBV7-8 to TRBJ1-3, with no clear D. This CDR3 contains 16 residues. CDR1 is SGHVS, CDR2 FQNEAQ, per germline. Trimming left V 5 bases short and J 0 bases short, with 14 bases between. DNA of the CDR3: TGTGCCAGCAGCCCCCGTGGGCTCAGCTCTGGAAACACCATATATTTT. Encoded protein: CASSPRGLSSGNTIYF. The entire variable domain, with the rest obtained from reference TRBV7-8 and TRBJ1-3, is as follows: GAGVSQSPRYKVAKRGQDVALRCDPISGHVSLFWYQQALGQGPEFLTYFQNEAQLDKSGLPSDRFFAERPEGSVSTLKIQRTQQEDSAVYLCASSPRGLSSGNTIYFGEGSWLTVV.

This chain connects TRBV20-1 to TRBJ2-7; D perhaps matches TRBD2 (7 bases). The V end was cut by 5 bases, the J end by 7 bases, with 24 bases between. Germline CDR1 is DFQATT and CDR2 is SNEGSKA (reference sequence). The CDR3 is 15 amino acids. The CDR3 DNA sequence: TGCAGTGCTGGGGGGGGGACCGCAACCAGGGGAGAGCAGTACTTC. It encodes CSAGGGTATRGEQYF.

In its sample, this clonotype was seen many times. This chain uses TRBV4-3 with TRBJ2-3, with D hard to call. The V end was cut by 0 bases, the J end by 0 bases, with 28 bases between. The CDR3 runs 22 residues. Germline assignment: CDR1 LGHNA and CDR2 YSLEER. The CDR3 reads CASSQDYSHRSRTVSSTDTQYF. The DNA of the CDR3 is TGCGCCAGCAGCCAAGATTATTCCCACCGGTCCCGGACGGTGTCTAGCACAGATACGCAGTATTTT.

This clonotype was detected many times. The V call is TRBV15, the J call TRBJ1-6; unclear D gene. Trimming stripped 0 bases from V and 8 bases from J, with 8 bases between. Per germline, CDR1 LNHNV and CDR2 YYDKDF (reference sequence). The CDR3 is 14 residues long. The CDR3 DNA follows: TGTGCCACCAGCAGAGAGCACTACGATTCACCCCTCCACTTT. It is translated as CATSREHYDSPLHF.

J is TRBJ2-6 and V is TRBV7-9; no clear D gene. The CDR3 spans 16 residues. The V gene's germline CDR1 is SEHNR and CDR2 FQNEAQ (reference sequence). Trimming took off 1 base at V and 1 base at J, with 8 bases between the two ends. CDR3 nucleotide sequence: TGTGCCAGCAGCTTAGGACGGCCGTCTGGGGCCAACGTCCTGACTTTC. It specifies CASSLGRPSGANVLTF.

This chain uses TRBV7-2 with TRBJ1-6; no definite D call. The CDR3 spans 17 residues. Trimming removed 1 base from V and 10 bases from J, with 20 bases in between. Germline V CDR1 and CDR2: SGHTA, FQGNSA. DNA for the CDR3: TGTGCCAGCAGCTTAGGATCCGCCGGAGGGTTCGGATCACCCCTCCACTTT. This gives the protein CASSLGSAGGFGSPLHF.

This clonotype was observed many times. The J gene is TRBJ1-5, the V gene TRBV12-3 or TRBV12-4, with D possibly TRBD1 on 6 matching bases. The CDR3 extends over 13 amino acids. V was shortened by 6 bases and J by 7 bases, with 13 bases between the two germline ends. The CDR3 sequence: CASSFDRKQPQHF. The CDR3 nucleotides read TGTGCCAGCAGCTTCGACAGGAAACAGCCCCAGCATTTT.

This clonotype has ten or more counts. This chain uses TRBV20-1 with TRBJ1-4; TRBD1 agrees at 8 bases. The CDR3 spans 14 residues. Trimming removed 5 bases from V and 7 bases from J; junction bases left unmatched: 9. Looked up from germline, CDR1 is DFQATT and CDR2 is SNEGSKA (reference sequence). The CDR3 DNA is TGCAGTGCTTACAAAACAGGGGGGCCTGAAAAACTGTTTTTT. Its translation is CSAYKTGGPEKLFF.

This clonotype came up many times. The genes are TRBV20-1 and TRBJ2-5; 7 nucleotides agree with TRBD2. This CDR3 is 14 amino acids long. The germline V gene encodes CDR1 DFQATT and CDR2 SNEGSKA (reference sequence). The V and J ends lost 3 bases and 5 bases, in that order; junction bases with no gene match: 9. The CDR3 DNA reads TGCAGTGCTAGTTTAACGGGGGGTTTGGAGACCCAGTACTTC. This sequence encodes CSASLTGGLETQYF.

This clonotype was counted between two and nine times. The chain is built from TRBV7-2 and TRBJ2-7, with unresolved D. The germline V gene encodes CDR1 SGHTA and CDR2 FQGNSA. This CDR3 region has 14 residues. V was trimmed by 5 bases and J by 6 bases, leaving 17 bases between them. The CDR3 DNA sequence: TGTGCCAGCAGCCCCGGCCAACCCTCCCCCGAGCAGTACTTC. This encodes CASSPGQPSPEQYF. Drawing the rest from reference TRBV7-2 and TRBJ2-7, the complete variable domain is GAGVSQSPSNKVTEKGKDVELRCDPISGHTALYWYRQSLGQGLEFLIYFQGNSAPDKSGLPSDRFSAERTGGSVSTLTIQRTQQEDSAVYLCASSPGQPSPEQYFGPGTRLTVT.

The chain combines TRBV12-3 or TRBV12-4 with TRBJ1-5, with D possibly matching TRBD1 (5 bases). V was trimmed by 6 bases and J by 4 bases, leaving 13 bases between them. CDR3 length equals 14 residues. The CDR3 DNA reads TGTGCCAGCAGCCCGGGGGTCCTAAATCAGCCCCAGCATTTT. As protein: CASSPGVLNQPQHF.

This clonotype has a handful of counts. This chain joins TRBV12-3 or TRBV12-4 and TRBJ2-7; 8 bases map to TRBD2. The CDR3 totals 13 residues. V shed 2 bases and J 6 bases; nucleotides not matched to a gene: 3. The CDR3 coding sequence is TGTGCCAGCAGTTTAACGGGGGGGGCCGAGCAGTACTTC. Its translation: CASSLTGGAEQYF.

This clonotype came up a few times. The rearrangement joins TRBV7-9 to TRBJ2-1; the match to TRBD1 covers 7 bases. Germline CDR1 reads SEHNR; CDR2 reads FQNEAQ (reference sequence). V shed 2 bases, J shed 9 bases, and the junction held 10 bases outside the gene matches. The CDR3 has 15 residues. Here the CDR3 DNA reads TGTGCCAGCAGCTTATTAGGAGACAGGGTTGGTGAGCAGTTCTTC. Amino acids: CASSLLGDRVGEQFF.

This clonotype was counted at least ten times. The rearrangement links TRBV27 to TRBJ1-2, with TRBD1 identical over 9 bases. The CDR3 is made up of 11 amino acids. Trimming at V came to 7 bases and at J to 8 bases, leaving 2 bases not matched to a gene. CDR1 MNHEY and CDR2 SMNVEV come from the germline V gene (reference sequence). CDR3 loop: CASKDRGGYTF. The CDR3 nucleotides are TGTGCCAGCAAGGACAGGGGAGGCTACACCTTC.

The table lists this clonotype with many counts. The gene calls are TRBV29-1 and TRBJ1-3; TRBD1 matches 7 bases. J gave up 2 bases and V 4 bases, and 11 bases lay outside the gene matches. The germline V gene has CDR1 SQVTM and CDR2 ANQGSEA. The length of the CDR3 is 16 residues. CDR3 bases: TGCAGCGTTGTATTGGCAGGGGGGTTGCCTGGAAACACCATATATTTT. Translated, it gives CSVVLAGGLPGNTIYF.

A few counts support this clonotype. This sequence joins TRBV24-1 and TRBJ2-3; 9 bases map to TRBD2. Per the germline V gene, CDR1 is KGHDR and CDR2 is SFDVKD. J was trimmed by 2 bases and V by 1 base; bases with no gene match: 6. The CDR3 runs 17 residues. The chain's CDR3 is CATSDFRASGATDTQYF. As DNA, the CDR3 is TGTGCCACCAGTGATTTTAGGGCTAGCGGGGCCACAGATACGCAGTATTTT.

This clonotype was counted many times. V usage is TRBV4-3 and J usage is TRBJ2-6; no definite D call. Trimming cost V 0 bases and J 8 bases, with 11 bases left between them. The CDR3 has 15 amino acids. CDR1 LGHNA and CDR2 YSLEER come from the germline V gene. The CDR3 loop reads CASSQEVVATNVLTF. The CDR3 DNA reads TGCGCCAGCAGCCAAGAGGTAGTAGCTACCAACGTCCTGACTTTC.

The chain couples TRBV30 to TRBJ2-7; D possibly uses TRBD1 or TRBD2 (6 bases each). The CDR3 is 12 residues long. Germline-derived CDR1 and CDR2 are GTSNPN and SVGIG (reference sequence). V lost 3 bases and J lost 7, with 13 bases in between. CDR3 bases: TGTGCCTGGAGGATGGAAGGGGGGGAGCAGTACTTC. It translates to CAWRMEGGEQYF.

This clonotype was counted many times. The rearrangement joins TRBV4-1 to TRBJ1-2; the D is unclear. This CDR3 is 16 amino acids long. With 1 base removed from V and 7 bases from J, the gap between germline ends came to 19 bases. The germline V gene encodes CDR1 MGHRA and CDR2 YSYEKL. CDR3 sequence (DNA): TGCGCCAGCAGCCAAGCACGAACTCCCCGGGAAAGTGGCTACACCTTC. This codes for CASSQARTPRESGYTF.